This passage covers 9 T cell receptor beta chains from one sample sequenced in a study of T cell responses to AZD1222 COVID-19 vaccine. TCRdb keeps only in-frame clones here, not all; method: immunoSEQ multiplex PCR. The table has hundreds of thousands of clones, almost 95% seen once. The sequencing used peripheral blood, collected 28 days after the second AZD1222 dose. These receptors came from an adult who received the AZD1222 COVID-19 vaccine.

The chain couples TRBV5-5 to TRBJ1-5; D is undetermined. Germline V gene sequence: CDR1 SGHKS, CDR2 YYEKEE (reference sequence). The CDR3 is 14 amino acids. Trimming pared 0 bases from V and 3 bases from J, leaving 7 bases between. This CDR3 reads CASSLASLNQPQHF. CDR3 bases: TGTGCCAGCAGCTTGGCCTCTCTCAATCAGCCCCAGCATTTT.

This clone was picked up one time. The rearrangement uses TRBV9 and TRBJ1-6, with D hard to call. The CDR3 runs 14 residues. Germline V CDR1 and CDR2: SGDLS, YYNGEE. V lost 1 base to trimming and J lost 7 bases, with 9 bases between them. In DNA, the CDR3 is TGTGCCAGCAGCGTATCCGGAGCCAATTCACCCCTCCACTTT. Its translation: CASSVSGANSPLHF.

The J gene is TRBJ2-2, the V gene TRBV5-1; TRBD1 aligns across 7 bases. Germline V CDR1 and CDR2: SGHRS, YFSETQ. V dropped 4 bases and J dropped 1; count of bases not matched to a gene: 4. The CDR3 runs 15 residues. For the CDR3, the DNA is TGCGCCAGCAGCGCTACAGGGGAGAACACCGGGGAGCTGTTTTTT. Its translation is CASSATGENTGELFF.

The CDR3 here is CASSGGMRAGYEQYF. As DNA, the CDR3 is TGTGCCAGCTCAGGCGGGATGCGGGCCGGCTACGAGCAGTACTTC. The V call is TRBV18, the J call TRBJ2-7; tentative D call: TRBD2 (6 bases). The CDR3 sequence is 15 residues long. Looked up from germline, CDR1 is KGHSH and CDR2 is LQKENI. V lost 5 bases and J 3 bases, leaving 17 bases between the germline ends.

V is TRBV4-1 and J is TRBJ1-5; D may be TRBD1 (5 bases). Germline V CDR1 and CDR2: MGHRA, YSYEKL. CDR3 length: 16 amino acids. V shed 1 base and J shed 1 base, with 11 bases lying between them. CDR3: CASSQAGAASNQPQHF. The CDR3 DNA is TGCGCCAGCAGCCAAGCTGGGGCAGCCAGCAATCAGCCCCAGCATTTT.

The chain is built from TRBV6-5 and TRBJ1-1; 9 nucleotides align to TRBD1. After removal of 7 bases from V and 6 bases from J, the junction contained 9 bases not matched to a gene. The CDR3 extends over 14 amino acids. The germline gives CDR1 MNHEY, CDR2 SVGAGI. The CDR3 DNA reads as TGTGCCAGCACCACAGGGGGCGGGAAAGCTGAAGCTTTCTTT. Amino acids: CASTTGGGKAEAFF.

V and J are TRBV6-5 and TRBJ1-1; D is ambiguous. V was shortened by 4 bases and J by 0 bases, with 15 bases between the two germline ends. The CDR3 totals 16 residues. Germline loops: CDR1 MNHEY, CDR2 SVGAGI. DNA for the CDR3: TGTGCCAGCAGTTCTACCCTTACCCGGATGAACACTGAAGCTTTCTTT. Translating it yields CASSSTLTRMNTEAFF.

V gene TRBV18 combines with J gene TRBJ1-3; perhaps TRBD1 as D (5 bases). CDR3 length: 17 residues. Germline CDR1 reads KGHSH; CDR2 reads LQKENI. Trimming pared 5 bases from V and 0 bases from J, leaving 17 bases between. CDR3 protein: CASSSSGAKLSGNTIYF. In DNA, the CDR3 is TGTGCCAGCTCAAGCTCCGGGGCTAAGCTCTCTGGAAACACCATATATTTT.

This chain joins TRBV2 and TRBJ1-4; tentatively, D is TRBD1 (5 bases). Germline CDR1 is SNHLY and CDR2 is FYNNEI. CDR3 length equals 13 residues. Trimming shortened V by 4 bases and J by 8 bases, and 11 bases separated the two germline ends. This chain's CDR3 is CASSGRAGEKLFF. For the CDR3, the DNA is TGTGCCAGCAGTGGGAGGGCAGGGGAAAAACTGTTTTTT. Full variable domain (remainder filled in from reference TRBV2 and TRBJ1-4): EPEVTQTPSHQVTQMGQEVILRCVPISNHLYFYWYRQILGQKVEFLVSFYNNEISEKSEIFDDQFSVERPDGSNFTLKIRSTKLEDSAMYFCASSGRAGEKLFFGSGTQLSVL.